This T cell receptor (beta chain) was observed in a study of graft-versus-host responses after intestinal transplantation. Whole-study context: Multivisceral, liver-intestinal, or isolated intestinal transplants were received by the recipients. Every recipient had anti-thymocyte globulin induction and approximately three years of tacrolimus plus steroids. Overall study results and limits: Some patients had graft-donor T cell macrochimerism. In their allografts, the ratios of graft-versus-host to host-versus-graft T cell clones were high.

This clone has a single count. The antigen is undetermined. Researchers processed graft tissue to release intraepithelial and lamina propria lymphocytes. Libraries were prepared by immunoSEQ multiplex PCR; TCRdb keeps only in-frame clonotypes and omits some of them. The sample contains about 15,000 clones, 70% of which appear only once. The CDR3 is made up of 12 amino acids. Trimming took off 8 bases at V and 7 bases at J, with 14 bases between the two ends. CDR1 is MDHEN, CDR2 SYDVKM, per germline. Material: ileum tissue, obtained 700 to 800 days after intestinal transplantation. This chain links TRBV28 with TRBJ1-1; possibly TRBD1 for D (5 bases). This TCR was recovered from a human patient who received an intestinal transplant, so some T cells may come from the graft donor. The CDR3 bases are TGTGCCAGCTCGGGGACCAAGAGTGAAGCTTTCTTT. Translation gives CASSGTKSEAFF.